This T cell receptor (beta chain) originates from a study of T cell responses to AZD1222 COVID-19 vaccine. Germline lookup yields CDR1 SGHTA and CDR2 FQGTGA. Trimming cost V 5 bases and J 1 base, with 5 bases left between them. The CDR3 length is 13 residues. Study-wide points: Clonal diversity was possibly underestimated, and the donors were mostly white British, with more females.

The assay was immunoSEQ multiplex PCR, and TCRdb's table has in-frame clones only and misses some. The sample lists 150,000 to 200,000 clones, less than 95% occurring once. Comment on this clone: The antigen remains unidentified.

This sample comprised peripheral blood, obtained on day 0 of AZD1222 vaccination. The sequence came from an adult in good health. This chain uses TRBV7-3 with TRBJ2-2; no reliable D call. CDR3 protein: CASSPKNTGELFF. The CDR3 DNA follows: TGTGCCAGCAGCCCGAAGAACACCGGGGAGCTGTTTTTT.